These 11 T cell receptor beta chains were sequenced from one sample in a study of Graves' ophthalmopathy and Graves' hyperthyroidism. RNA transcripts were the template, and TCR beta CDR3 regions were amplified from them. The first-round RT-PCR employed HTBI primers together with the Qiagen OneStep RT-PCR kit. A multiplex PCR was then performed as the second round. MiXCR, applied by TCRdb to the multiplex PCR reads, yields one record per CDR3 protein. The top ten clones hold roughly 3.5% of a sample with over 650,000 distinct CDR3 sequences, just over 40% of them seen once. The sample was peripheral blood. The receptors here all came from an adult man with Graves' ophthalmopathy.

The genes are TRBV25-1 and TRBJ1-6; possible D gene TRBD1, 5 bases. The CDR3 has 14 amino acids. V was trimmed by 5 bases and J by 10 bases, leaving 15 bases between them. Germline values: CDR1 MGHDK, CDR2 SYGVNS. This chain's CDR3 is CASSISGDGSPLHF. CDR3 nucleotide sequence: TGTGCCAGCAGTATATCTGGGGACGGCTCACCCCTCCACTTT.

The genes are TRBV4-1 and TRBJ1-2; TRBD1 matches 7 bases. Germline CDR1 and CDR2: MGHRA and YSYEKL. Trimming took 3 bases from V and 4 from J; bases not matched to a gene: 5. This CDR3 contains 14 residues. CDR3 residues: CASSQGQSGYGYTF. In nucleotides, the CDR3 is TGCGCCAGCAGCCAGGGACAGAGTGGCTATGGCTACACCTTC.

The chain recombines TRBV29-1 with TRBJ2-7; TRBD1 aligns across 7 bases. Germline V gives CDR1 SQVTM, CDR2 ANQGSEA. The CDR3 spans 12 residues. V lost 8 bases, J lost 0 bases, and 4 bases stayed unmatched. The CDR3 spells CSTRQGSYEQYF. As DNA, the CDR3 is TGCAGCACGCGACAGGGCTCCTACGAGCAGTACTTC.

Ten or more counts support this clonotype. The CDR3 sequence: CASSDAESSGNTIYF. The CDR3 DNA follows: TGTGCCAGCAGTGATGCCGAGAGCTCTGGAAACACCATATATTTT. V gene TRBV2 combines with J gene TRBJ1-3; the D is unclear. The V gene lost 3 bases and the J gene lost 0 bases, with 9 bases spanning the gap. CDR3 length: 15 residues. Germline V gene sequence: CDR1 SNHLY, CDR2 FYNNEI.

The table lists this clonotype with many counts. The rearrangement joins TRBV2 to TRBJ2-7; a weak D match, TRBD2 (6 bases). The germline V gene encodes CDR1 SNHLY and CDR2 FYNNEI. This CDR3 region has 13 residues. V was trimmed by 2 bases and J by 4 bases, leaving 9 bases between them. The DNA for the CDR3 is TGTGCCAGCAGTGAACGGGGGTTGTACGAGCAGTACTTC. Amino acids: CASSERGLYEQYF.

The chain is built from TRBV27 and TRBJ1-1; perhaps TRBD1 as D (5 bases). V lost 5 bases to trimming and J lost 3 bases, with 13 bases between them. CDR3 length: 14 residues. From germline, CDR1 is MNHEY and CDR2 SMNVEV (reference sequence). CDR3 bases: TGTGCCAGCAGTGATCAGCAGACAGACACTGAAGCTTTCTTT. Its protein is CASSDQQTDTEAFF.

The CDR3 sequence is CASSPNRRKQYF. The CDR3, as DNA: TGTGCCAGCAGCCCGAATCGACGGAAACAGTACTTC. V is TRBV9 and J is TRBJ2-7; D remains unclear. This CDR3 comprises 12 residues. Germline-derived CDR1 and CDR2 are SGDLS and YYNGEE. The V end lost 4 bases, the J end lost 10 bases, and 15 bases lay between the germline ends.

The chain joins TRBV7-2 to TRBJ2-7; the D gene could be TRBD1 or TRBD2 (7 bases each). Per germline, CDR1 SGHTA and CDR2 FQGNSA. The CDR3 runs to 16 residues. Trimming left V 0 bases short and J 5 bases short, with 17 bases between. The CDR3 protein is CASSLAPGEGADEQYF. The CDR3 DNA is TGTGCCAGCAGCTTAGCTCCGGGGGAGGGGGCAGACGAGCAGTACTTC.

At least ten counts were recorded for this clonotype. This chain links TRBV7-9 with TRBJ2-7, with TRBD2 identical over 9 bases. This CDR3 spans 16 amino acids. Germline V gene sequence: CDR1 SEHNR, CDR2 FQNEAQ (reference sequence). Unmatched junction bases numbered 6, after V lost 0 bases and J lost 3 bases. The chain's CDR3 is CASSLASTSGDYEQYF. The CDR3, as DNA: TGTGCCAGCAGCTTAGCGTCGACTAGCGGCGACTACGAGCAGTACTTC.

A few counts support this clonotype. The V gene is TRBV11-2, the J gene TRBJ2-3; weak D call: TRBD1 (5 bases). The V gene lost 5 bases and the J gene lost 2 bases, with 11 bases spanning the gap. CDR1 is SGHAT and CDR2 is FQNNGV in the germline V gene. This CDR3 spans 14 amino acids. The CDR3 bases are TGTGCCAGCAGCCTAAGACAGTACACAGATACGCAGTATTTT. This encodes CASSLRQYTDTQYF.

This clonotype was picked up a small number of times. This rearrangement joins TRBV12-3 or TRBV12-4 to TRBJ2-6; D is unresolved. The length of the CDR3 is 15 residues. DNA for the CDR3: TGTGCTAGTGGTGACCCAAACTCTGGGGCCAACGTCCTGACTTTC. The encoded protein is CASGDPNSGANVLTF.